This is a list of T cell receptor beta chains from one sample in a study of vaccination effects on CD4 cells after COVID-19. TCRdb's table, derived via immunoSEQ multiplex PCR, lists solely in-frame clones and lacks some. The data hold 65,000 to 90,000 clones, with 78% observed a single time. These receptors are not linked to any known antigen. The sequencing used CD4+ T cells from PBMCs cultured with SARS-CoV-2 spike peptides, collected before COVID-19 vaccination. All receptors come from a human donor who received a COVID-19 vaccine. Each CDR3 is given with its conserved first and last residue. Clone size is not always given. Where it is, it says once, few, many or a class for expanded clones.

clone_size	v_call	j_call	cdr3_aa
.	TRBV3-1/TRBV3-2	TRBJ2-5	CASDSLGGPPGTQYF
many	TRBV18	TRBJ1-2	CASSRTDNGYTF
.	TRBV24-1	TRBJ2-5	CATSDRNRLQETQYF
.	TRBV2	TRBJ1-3	CASDDRGLNTIYF
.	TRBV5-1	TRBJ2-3	CASSLGTSGGSRDTQYF
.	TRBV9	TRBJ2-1	CASSVSGGNYNEQFF
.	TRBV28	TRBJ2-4	CASSLVGNIQYF
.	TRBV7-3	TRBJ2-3	CASSLKGGAGDTQYF
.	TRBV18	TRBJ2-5	CASSPGIQETQYF
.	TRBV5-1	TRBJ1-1	CASSLAPGSNTEAFF
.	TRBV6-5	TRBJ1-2	CASRRGQGYGYTF
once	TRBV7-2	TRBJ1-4	CASSFTGNEKLFF
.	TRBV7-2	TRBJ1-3	CASSLTPVRSSGNTIYF
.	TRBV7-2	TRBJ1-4	CASRRQTNEKLFF
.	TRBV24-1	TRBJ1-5	CATSDPGQGSNQPQHF
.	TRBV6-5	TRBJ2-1	CASSSLGGAYNEQFF
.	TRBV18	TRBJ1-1	CASSPSGQNTEAFF
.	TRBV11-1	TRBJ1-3	CASSSDRGNTIYF
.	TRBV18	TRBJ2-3	CASSPYTGSTDTQYF
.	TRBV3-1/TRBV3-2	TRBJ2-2	CASSRAGELFF
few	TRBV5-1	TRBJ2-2	CASSFSESNTGELFF
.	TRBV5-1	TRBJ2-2	CASSLGRDPAETGELFF
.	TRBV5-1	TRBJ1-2	CASSKGVGASTMDYGYTF
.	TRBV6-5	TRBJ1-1	CASSHLGDTEAFF
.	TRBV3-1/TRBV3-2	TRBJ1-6	CASSQGRQENNSPLHF
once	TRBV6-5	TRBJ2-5	CASIVTGAGETQYF
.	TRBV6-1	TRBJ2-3	CASSEAEGLAGGPIPATDTQYF
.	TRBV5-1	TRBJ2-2	CASSLVGSNTGELFF
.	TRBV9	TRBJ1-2	CASSVDPGANYGYTF
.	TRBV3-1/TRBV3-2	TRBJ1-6	CASSRGTGGSYNSPLHF
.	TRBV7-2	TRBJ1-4	CASSPDRPNEKLFF
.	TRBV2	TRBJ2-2	CASYRERNTGELFF
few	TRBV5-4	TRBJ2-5	CASSLNTLGETQYF
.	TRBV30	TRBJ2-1	CAWRNRDRGILRSYNEQFF
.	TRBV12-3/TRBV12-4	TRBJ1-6	CASSLMENSPLHF
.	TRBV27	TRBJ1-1	CASSSWQALKEAFF
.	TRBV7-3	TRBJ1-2	CASSPTGANYGYTF
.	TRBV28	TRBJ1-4	CASSPGRSAANEKLFF
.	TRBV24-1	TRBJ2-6	CATSYGRGSSGANVLTF
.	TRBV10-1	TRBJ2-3	CASSDPGLAKNTQYF
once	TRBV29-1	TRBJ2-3	CSVETVSTDTQYF
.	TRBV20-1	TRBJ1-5	CSASVQGGTFNQPQHF
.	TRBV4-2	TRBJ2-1	CASSQSVAHEQFF
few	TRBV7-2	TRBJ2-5	CASSPPGARGETQYF
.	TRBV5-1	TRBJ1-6	CASSPGTGSRSPLHF
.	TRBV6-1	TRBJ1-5	CASSEAGQGIDQPQHF
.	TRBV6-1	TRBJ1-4	CASSELANRGGLLFF
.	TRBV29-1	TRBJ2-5	CSSRQGAGETQYF
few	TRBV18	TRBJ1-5	CASSPQGSNQPQHF
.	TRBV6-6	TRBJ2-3	CASSYSPRAGTYTQYF
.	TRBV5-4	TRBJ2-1	CASSPGSPYNEQFF